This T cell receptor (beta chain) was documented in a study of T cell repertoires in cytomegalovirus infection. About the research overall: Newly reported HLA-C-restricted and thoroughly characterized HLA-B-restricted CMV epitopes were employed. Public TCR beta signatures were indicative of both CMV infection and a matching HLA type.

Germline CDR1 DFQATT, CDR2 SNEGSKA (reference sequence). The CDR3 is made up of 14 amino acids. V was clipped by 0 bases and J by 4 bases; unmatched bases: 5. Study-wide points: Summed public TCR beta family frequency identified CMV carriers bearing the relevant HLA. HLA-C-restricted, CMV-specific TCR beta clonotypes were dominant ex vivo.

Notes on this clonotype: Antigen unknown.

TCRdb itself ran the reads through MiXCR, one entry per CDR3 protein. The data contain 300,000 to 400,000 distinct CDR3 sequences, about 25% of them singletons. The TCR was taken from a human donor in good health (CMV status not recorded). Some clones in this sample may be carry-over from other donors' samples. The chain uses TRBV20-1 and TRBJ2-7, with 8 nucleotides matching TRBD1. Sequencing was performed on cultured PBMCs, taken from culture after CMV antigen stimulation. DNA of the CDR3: TGCAGTGCTAGAGATGGAGGACAGGGTTACGAGCAGTACTTC. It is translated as CSARDGGQGYEQYF.